This is a list of T cell receptor beta chains from one sample in a study of blood T cell repertoires in COVID-19. Measured with immunoSEQ multiplex PCR; TCRdb has only the in-frame clones, and not every one. This sample carries around 190,000 clones, roughly 82% of them seen once, and the ten largest clones take 6.5% to 9.5%. Source material: peripheral blood. The receptor source for this set is a woman aged 55 to 70 with COVID-19, enrolled during active disease. The CDR3 runs from the conserved cysteine through the conserved F or W. The order of the fields is V gene, J gene, clone size, D gene, CDR3 protein, CDR3 DNA. D genes are given only for firm matches. Size tells how often a clone was seen (once, few, many) or the class of an expanded clone, and some rows leave it out.

>TRBV4-1|TRBJ1-2|.|TRBD1
CASSQDRAGGNNYGYTF
TGCGCCAGCAGCCAAGATCGAGCAGGGGGTAATAACTATGGCTACACCTTC
>TRBV14|TRBJ1-4|.|TRBD1
CASSPSRDRAIDEKLFF
TGTGCCAGCAGCCCGTCCCGGGACAGGGCAATAGATGAAAAACTGTTTTTT
>TRBV28|TRBJ1-2|.|.
CASSSPQVRGYGYTF
TGTGCCAGCAGTTCCCCCCAGGTCCGGGGCTATGGCTACACCTTC
>TRBV14|TRBJ1-1|.|.
CASSQIEQGTEAFF
TGTGCCAGCAGCCAGATCGAACAGGGTACTGAAGCTTTCTTT
>TRBV5-6|TRBJ2-5|.|TRBD1
CASMQGVRETQYF
TGTGCCAGCATGCAGGGGGTGCGGGAGACCCAGTACTTC
>TRBV7-9|TRBJ1-3|.|.
CASSPGTPPGNTIYF
TGTGCCAGCAGCCCCGGGACTCCCCCTGGAAACACCATATATTTT
>TRBV7-2|TRBJ2-3|.|TRBD2
CASSRGRAGTDTQYF
TGTGCCAGCAGCCGCGGGAGGGCTGGCACAGATACGCAGTATTTT
>TRBV6-5|TRBJ1-2|few|.
CASSYGRGDYGYTF
TGTGCCAGCAGTTACGGCAGGGGCGACTATGGCTACACCTTC
>TRBV9|TRBJ2-1|once|TRBD2
CASSRELAGLINEQFF
TGTGCCAGCAGTCGAGAACTAGCGGGGTTGATCAATGAGCAGTTCTTC
>TRBV7-8|TRBJ2-1|.|TRBD2
CALQRRSGRDNEQFF
TGTGCCCTTCAACGCAGGAGCGGGAGGGATAATGAGCAGTTCTTC
>TRBV14|TRBJ2-7|few|.
CASSRAISYEQYF
TGTGCCAGCAGCCGGGCGATCTCCTACGAGCAGTACTTC
>TRBV28|TRBJ2-3|.|.
CASSPRARAQYF
TGTGCCAGCAGTCCCCGGGCCAGGGCCCAGTATTTT
>TRBV6-4|TRBJ2-2|.|.
CASTGTRQTGELFF
TGTGCCAGCACTGGGACTCGGCAGACCGGGGAGCTGTTTTTT
>TRBV15|TRBJ2-3|.|TRBD2
CATSRDSRTSSVYF
TGTGCCACCAGCAGAGATTCTAGGACTAGTTCAGTGTATTTT
>TRBV7-8|TRBJ2-7|.|TRBD1
CASSAPGQGAYEQYF
TGTGCCAGCAGCGCCCCGGGACAGGGGGCATACGAGCAGTACTTC
>TRBV24-1|TRBJ1-6|.|.
CATTPGGEGGSPLHF
TGTGCCACCACCCCCGGGGGGGAGGGAGGATCACCCCTCCACTTT
>TRBV9|TRBJ1-2|few|TRBD1
CASSVEGGASYGYTF
TGTGCCAGCAGCGTAGAAGGGGGCGCCTCTTATGGCTACACCTTC
>TRBV5-4|TRBJ2-3|.|TRBD2
CASSRGLAGDTQYF
TGTGCCAGCAGCCGGGGACTAGCTGGAGATACGCAGTATTTT
>TRBV18|TRBJ1-1|once|TRBD1
CASSRQGKDTEAFF
TGTGCCAGCTCGCGACAGGGAAAGGACACTGAAGCTTTCTTT
>TRBV5-6|TRBJ1-6|.|.
CASSLGSLRSSYNSPLHF
TGTGCCAGCAGCTTGGGGTCATTGAGGAGCTCCTATAATTCACCCCTCCACTTT
>TRBV24-1|TRBJ2-1|.|.
CATSDSGGQGGIEQFF
TGTGCCACCAGTGACTCCGGCGGCCAGGGAGGTATTGAGCAGTTCTTC
>TRBV6-5|TRBJ2-5|.|TRBD2
CASRRTSDGTQYF
TGTGCCAGCAGGAGGACTAGCGATGGGACCCAGTACTTC